Here is one TCR beta chain with its context. What it binds is unknown. This record comes from a study of T cell responses to AZD1222 COVID-19 vaccine. General observations from the study: It was only after the peak T cell response that any repertoires were sampled. Breadth and depth of Spike-specific TCRs rose after two AZD1222 doses.

V lost 6 bases to trimming and J lost 1 base; unmatched junction nucleotides: 9. The CDR3 consists of 15 residues. In germline, CDR1 is LNHDA, CDR2 SQIVND (reference sequence). The method was immunoSEQ multiplex PCR; TCRdb's version includes in-frame clones alone and lacks a portion of them. The sample holds around 100,000 clones, around nine tenths seen once. The gene calls are TRBV19 and TRBJ2-7; 7 bases map to TRBD1. This sample comprised peripheral blood, obtained on day 0 of AZD1222 vaccination. The sequence derives from an adult in good health. The CDR3 protein is CASSSRGLFSYEQYF. The CDR3 region has the DNA TGTGCCAGTAGCTCAAGGGGGCTATTTTCCTACGAGCAGTACTTC.